The source of this TCR beta chain is a study of OX40 agonist ivuxolimab in advanced cancers. Study in general: Dose-escalation subjects each had hepatocellular carcinoma, melanoma, renal cell or head and neck cancer. Under the entry rules, prior anti-PD-1, anti-PD-L1 or anti-CTLA-4 therapy was allowed, and approximately 40% had some.

On this clone itself: Antigen unknown.

Patients with autoimmune history or systemic immunosuppression were excluded. Germline V gene lookup returns CDR1 SEHNR and CDR2 FQNEAQ (reference sequence). Trimming took 5 bases from V and 6 from J, leaving 11 bases between them. CDR3 length: 12 residues. Whole-study findings and limits: Clonal expansion from baseline to week 6 occurred in both CD4+ and CD8+ T cells.

The assay was immunoSEQ multiplex PCR, and TCRdb's table has in-frame clones only and misses some. The data contain approximately 28,000 clones, about 90% of them seen just once; the ten biggest clones take up 20% to 25%. This receptor was taken from an adult with an advanced solid tumor such as melanoma, head and neck, liver or kidney cancer. This specimen consisted of CD4+ or CD8+ T cells sorted from blood, obtained in a trial of the OX40 agonist ivuxolimab. The rearrangement joins TRBV7-9 to TRBJ2-7; D remains unclear. CDR3 coding DNA: TGTGCCAGCAGCGACCTCCCTTCCGAGCAGTACTTC. It yields the protein CASSDLPSEQYF.